This TCR beta chain appears in the sequencing data of a study of CD8+ T cells in alopecia areata. Study details: Treatment comprised oral tofacitinib, 5 to 10 mg twice daily, in treated patients.

This CDR3 is built from 13 residues. Trimming took 5 bases from V and 0 from J, leaving 7 bases between them. Germline loops: CDR1 LNHDA, CDR2 SQIVND (reference sequence). The treatment: oral pan-JAK inhibitor, 5-10 mg twice daily. RNA, once extracted, was reverse transcribed into cDNA for use as the sequencing template. This table comes from immunoSEQ multiplex PCR, and its TCRdb copy is limited to in-frame clones, with some not included. The sample includes hundreds of thousands of clones, under 40% of them seen just once. The source of this sequence is a human donor with alopecia areata. This chain uses TRBV19 with TRBJ1-1; no clear D gene. This material consisted of CD4+ T cells sorted from blood, taken between weeks 30 and 35, from a patient treated with tofacitinib. The CDR3 loop reads CASSWQLNTEAFF. The CDR3 DNA reads as TGTGCCAGTAGTTGGCAGTTGAACACTGAAGCTTTCTTT.